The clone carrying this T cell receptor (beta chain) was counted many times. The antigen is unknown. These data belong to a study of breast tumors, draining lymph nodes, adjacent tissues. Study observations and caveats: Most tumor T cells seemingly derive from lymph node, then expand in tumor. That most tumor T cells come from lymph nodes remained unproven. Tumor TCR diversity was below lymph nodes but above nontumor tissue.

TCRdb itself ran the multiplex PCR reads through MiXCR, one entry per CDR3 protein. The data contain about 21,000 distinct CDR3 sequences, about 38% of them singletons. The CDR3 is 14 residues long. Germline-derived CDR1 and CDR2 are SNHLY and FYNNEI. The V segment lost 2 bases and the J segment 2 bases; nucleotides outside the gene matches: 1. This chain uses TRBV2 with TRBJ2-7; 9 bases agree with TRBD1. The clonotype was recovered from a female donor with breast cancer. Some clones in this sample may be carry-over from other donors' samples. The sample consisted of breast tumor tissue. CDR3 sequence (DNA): TGTGCCAGCAGTGAACGGGACAGGGCCTACGAGCAGTACTTC. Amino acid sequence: CASSERDRAYEQYF.